The rows below give T cell receptor beta chains drawn from one sample of a study of control samples from healthy donors and cancer patients. Assay: immunoSEQ multiplex PCR; the TCRdb copy retains only in-frame clones and omits some. The sample lists approximately 170,000 clones, approximately 94% occurring once. The sequencing sample was made of blood. The origin of the receptors is a man aged 25-45 years in good health. Each CDR3 is given with its conserved first and last residue. The D gene is left open where the match is weak. A clone size is listed for some rows: how often the clone was seen (once, few, many), or a class if it is expanded.

d_gene: NA; abundance: NA; j_gene: TRBJ2-7; v_gene: TRBV28; CDR3nt: TGTGCCAGCAGCGGATCCGGGGGGCACTACGAGCAGTACTTC; CDR3aa: CASSGSGGHYEQYF
d_gene: NA; abundance: once; j_gene: TRBJ1-1; v_gene: TRBV5-1; CDR3nt: TGCGCCAGCAGCATTCGCGACACTGAAGCTTTCTTT; CDR3aa: CASSIRDTEAFF
d_gene: NA; abundance: NA; j_gene: TRBJ1-1; v_gene: TRBV7-9; CDR3nt: TGTGCCAGCAGACTGGGGGGGAACACTGAAGCTTTCTTT; CDR3aa: CASRLGGNTEAFF
d_gene: NA; abundance: NA; j_gene: TRBJ2-5; v_gene: TRBV4-2; CDR3nt: TGTGCCAGCAGCCAAGACCAACTCCAAGAGACCCAGTACTTC; CDR3aa: CASSQDQLQETQYF
d_gene: NA; abundance: NA; j_gene: TRBJ1-1; v_gene: TRBV19; CDR3nt: TGTGCCACCAGGACGGGGAAAGACTCTGAAGCTTTCTTT; CDR3aa: CATRTGKDSEAFF
d_gene: TRBD1; abundance: NA; j_gene: TRBJ1-3; v_gene: TRBV5-5; CDR3nt: TGTGCCAGCAGCTTGGGAAGGGGGCTGAGAAACACCATATATTTT; CDR3aa: CASSLGRGLRNTIYF
d_gene: TRBD1; abundance: NA; j_gene: TRBJ1-1; v_gene: TRBV5-6; CDR3nt: TGTGCCAGCAGCTTGGGGAAGACAGGGGGCTGGGGAGCTTTCTTT; CDR3aa: CASSLGKTGGWGAFF
d_gene: NA; abundance: NA; j_gene: TRBJ2-7; v_gene: TRBV12-3/TRBV12-4; CDR3nt: TGTGCCAGCAGTCTCGCAGGGGTCGAGCAGTACTTC; CDR3aa: CASSLAGVEQYF
d_gene: NA; abundance: NA; j_gene: TRBJ2-2; v_gene: TRBV7-2; CDR3nt: TGTGCCAGCAGTTTGCCCAGAACCGGGGAGCTGTTTTTT; CDR3aa: CASSLPRTGELFF
d_gene: NA; abundance: once; j_gene: TRBJ1-5; v_gene: TRBV21-1; CDR3nt: TGTGCCAGCAGCAAAGCCGGATTAAATCAGCCCCAGCATTTT; CDR3aa: CASSKAGLNQPQHF
d_gene: NA; abundance: once; j_gene: TRBJ1-1; v_gene: TRBV5-4; CDR3nt: TGTGCCAGCAGCCCACAGGGAAGAACTGAAGCTTTCTTT; CDR3aa: CASSPQGRTEAFF
d_gene: NA; abundance: once; j_gene: TRBJ1-1; v_gene: TRBV28; CDR3nt: TGTGCCAGCAGTGCGGGGGGGGATATGAACACTGAAGCTTTCTTT; CDR3aa: CASSAGGDMNTEAFF
d_gene: NA; abundance: NA; j_gene: TRBJ1-4; v_gene: TRBV9; CDR3nt: TGTGCCAGCAGCGTAGGGAATGGCAGGGTGAATGAAAAACTGTTTTTT; CDR3aa: CASSVGNGRVNEKLFF
d_gene: NA; abundance: NA; j_gene: TRBJ2-7; v_gene: TRBV28; CDR3nt: TGTGCCAGCAGTCTCCCCCGGGTCGCCTACGAGCAGTACTTC; CDR3aa: CASSLPRVAYEQYF
d_gene: NA; abundance: NA; j_gene: TRBJ1-2; v_gene: TRBV5-5; CDR3nt: TGTGCCAGCAGCTTCGCAGCCTATGGCTACACCTTC; CDR3aa: CASSFAAYGYTF
d_gene: TRBD1; abundance: once; j_gene: TRBJ1-3; v_gene: TRBV6-1; CDR3nt: TGTGCCAGCAGAGAACACAGGGGGCAGGCTGGAAACACCATATATTTT; CDR3aa: CASREHRGQAGNTIYF
d_gene: NA; abundance: once; j_gene: TRBJ1-6; v_gene: TRBV6-5; CDR3nt: TGTGCCAGCAGCTCAGATGGGACGGGATGGTTACCCCTCCACTTT; CDR3aa: CASSSDGTGWLPLHF
d_gene: NA; abundance: NA; j_gene: TRBJ1-5; v_gene: TRBV12-5; CDR3nt: TGTGCTAGTGGTTTCTCACAGGAGAGGAGGGTCGGCCAGCCCCAGCATTTT; CDR3aa: CASGFSQERRVGQPQHF
d_gene: TRBD1; abundance: NA; j_gene: TRBJ1-1; v_gene: TRBV12-3/TRBV12-4; CDR3nt: TGTGCCAGCTCACAGGGGATCACTGAAGCTTTCTTT; CDR3aa: CASSQGITEAFF
d_gene: NA; abundance: NA; j_gene: TRBJ2-3; v_gene: TRBV6-2/TRBV6-3; CDR3nt: TGTGCCAGCAGTTACGCGGGAGATACGCAGTATTTT; CDR3aa: CASSYAGDTQYF
d_gene: NA; abundance: NA; j_gene: TRBJ2-2; v_gene: TRBV14; CDR3nt: TGTGCCAGCAGTCAATCGGCGACCGGGGAGCTGTTTTTT; CDR3aa: CASSQSATGELFF
d_gene: TRBD1; abundance: NA; j_gene: TRBJ2-1; v_gene: TRBV12-5; CDR3nt: TGTGCTAGTGGTTTGGTAGGTAGGTCTCAGGGGGCAAATGAGCAGTTCTTC; CDR3aa: CASGLVGRSQGANEQFF
d_gene: TRBD1; abundance: NA; j_gene: TRBJ1-2; v_gene: TRBV19; CDR3nt: TGTGCCAGTAGTACAAACAGGGGATCTAACTATGGCTACACCTTC; CDR3aa: CASSTNRGSNYGYTF
d_gene: TRBD2; abundance: NA; j_gene: TRBJ2-2; v_gene: TRBV29-1; CDR3nt: TGCAGCGTTGTTAGCGGGTTTCCCGGGGAGCTGTTTTTT; CDR3aa: CSVVSGFPGELFF
d_gene: NA; abundance: once; j_gene: TRBJ2-7; v_gene: TRBV27; CDR3nt: TGTGCCAGCAGCCCAGAGAGGACCGGCAGCTCCTACGAGCAGTACTTC; CDR3aa: CASSPERTGSSYEQYF
d_gene: NA; abundance: NA; j_gene: TRBJ2-3; v_gene: TRBV2; CDR3nt: TGTGCCAGCAGAGGTCAACTATCTGGGGTAATTAGCGGTAGCACAGATACGCAGTATTTT; CDR3aa: CASRGQLSGVISGSTDTQYF
d_gene: TRBD1; abundance: NA; j_gene: TRBJ2-1; v_gene: TRBV27; CDR3nt: TGTGCCAGCAGTTTTGACAGGGCCTACAATGAGCAGTTCTTC; CDR3aa: CASSFDRAYNEQFF
d_gene: NA; abundance: NA; j_gene: TRBJ2-5; v_gene: TRBV28; CDR3nt: TGTGCCAGCAGTTCGGTAGTTTCTCAAGAGACCCAGTACTTC; CDR3aa: CASSSVVSQETQYF
d_gene: NA; abundance: once; j_gene: TRBJ2-5; v_gene: TRBV5-1; CDR3nt: TGCGCCAGCAGCTTGGACAGGCAAGAGACCCAGTACTTC; CDR3aa: CASSLDRQETQYF
d_gene: NA; abundance: once; j_gene: TRBJ2-6; v_gene: TRBV7-8; CDR3nt: TGTGCCAGCAGCACGATAATACCGACCTCTGGGGCCAACGTCCTGACTTTC; CDR3aa: CASSTIIPTSGANVLTF
d_gene: TRBD1; abundance: NA; j_gene: TRBJ1-2; v_gene: TRBV11-1; CDR3nt: TGTGCCAGCAGCCAGGACAGGGGTGATGGCTACACCTTC; CDR3aa: CASSQDRGDGYTF
d_gene: NA; abundance: NA; j_gene: TRBJ1-1; v_gene: TRBV5-1; CDR3nt: TGCGCCAGCAGCTTTGGGACTGAAGCTTTCTTT; CDR3aa: CASSFGTEAFF
d_gene: NA; abundance: NA; j_gene: TRBJ2-1; v_gene: TRBV15; CDR3nt: TGTGCCACCAGCAGAGATTCTATGGGGGAGCAAATAAATGAGCAGTTCTTC; CDR3aa: CATSRDSMGEQINEQFF
d_gene: TRBD2; abundance: NA; j_gene: TRBJ2-3; v_gene: TRBV10-2; CDR3nt: TGCGCCAGCAGTGCGGCGGCGGGGGGGCGCGCAGATACGCAGTATTTT; CDR3aa: CASSAAAGGRADTQYF
d_gene: NA; abundance: NA; j_gene: TRBJ2-5; v_gene: TRBV12-5; CDR3nt: TGTGCTAGTGGCTCCGGGACGGGGGAGACCCAGTACTTC; CDR3aa: CASGSGTGETQYF
d_gene: NA; abundance: NA; j_gene: TRBJ2-7; v_gene: TRBV30; CDR3nt: TGTGCCTGGAGCCGATCAGGGGTGGGGGAGCAGTACTTC; CDR3aa: CAWSRSGVGEQYF
d_gene: TRBD1; abundance: NA; j_gene: TRBJ2-1; v_gene: TRBV19; CDR3nt: TGTGCCAGTAGTGTGGGACAGGGTTTCAATGAGCAGTTCTTC; CDR3aa: CASSVGQGFNEQFF
d_gene: NA; abundance: NA; j_gene: TRBJ2-3; v_gene: TRBV5-1; CDR3nt: TGCGCCAGCAGCCGGACAATTCCTAGCACAGATACGCAGTATTTT; CDR3aa: CASSRTIPSTDTQYF